This TCR beta chain was sequenced in a study of cytomegalovirus exposure and HLA in healthy donors. Study results and caveats: One cluster of highly shared sequence variants probably arose as a sequencing artifact. In an earlier analysis, in some 500 donors, most V segments appeared productive either ~87% or ~30% of the time.

The CDR3 sequence is 18 residues long. V lost 0 bases and J lost 12; bases outside the gene matches: 18. Germline values: CDR1 LNHNV, CDR2 YYDKDF (reference sequence). The PCR had 60 Vbeta and 13 Jbeta primers. Produced via immunoSEQ multiplex PCR; TCRdb's table is partial and in-frame only. The data show around 180,000 clones, with less than 90% seen just once and approximately 0.26% held by the top ten. Notes on this clone: No antigen is known for it.

The receptor was derived from a boy between 10 and 17 years old in good health and CMV-seronegative. The sample comprised PBMCs. V usage is TRBV15 and J usage is TRBJ2-1; TRBD1 matches at 9 bases. In DNA, the CDR3 is TGTGCCACCAGCAGAGATGATACCTACCCCACAGGGGGCAAGGCGCAGTTCTTC. The encoded protein is CATSRDDTYPTGGKAQFF. Full variable domain (missing parts from reference TRBV15 and TRBJ2-1): DAMVIQNPRYQVTQFGKPVTLSCSQTLNHNVMYWYQQKSSQAPKLLFHYYDKDFNNEADTPDNFQSRRPNTSFCFLDIRSPGLGDTAMYLCATSRDDTYPTGGKAQFFGPGTRLTVL.